A single sample is the source of the 25 T cell receptor beta chains below, sequenced in a study of Graves' ophthalmopathy and Graves' hyperthyroidism (dated by TCRdb to between 2018 and 2020). TCRdb names Illumina HiSeq 2000 as the instrument used. For repertoire sequencing, TCR beta CDR3 regions were amplified from RNA transcripts. The first round was an RT-PCR using HTBI primers with the Qiagen OneStep RT-PCR kit, and this first round was followed by a second-round multiplex PCR, then size selection and purification. TCRdb's own reprocessing of the public reads used fastp at Q25 and MiXCR and kept productive beta chains. Records with the same CDR3 protein are collapsed into one entry carrying the most frequent genes and DNA. In this sample the table shows hundreds of thousands of distinct CDR3 sequences, 35% to 50% of which occur a single time. 2.5% to 3.5% of the sample lies in the top ten. Material: peripheral blood. These receptors came from an adult man with Graves' ophthalmopathy.

This clonotype was seen repeatedly, ten times or more. The V and J genes are TRBV10-2 and TRBJ1-6; 8 nucleotides agree with TRBD1. This CDR3 spans 15 amino acids. CDR1 WSHSY and CDR2 SAAADI come from the germline V gene. V dropped 1 base and J dropped 9; count of bases not matched to a gene: 5. CDR3 sequence (DNA): TGCGCCAGCAGTGAGTGGCAGGGGGCCGGTTCACCCCTCCACTTT. It is translated as CASSEWQGAGSPLHF.

This clonotype was seen ten or more times. This rearrangement joins TRBV6-6 to TRBJ2-5; no clear D. Per germline, CDR1 MNHNY and CDR2 SVGAGI (reference sequence). The V end lost 4 bases, the J end lost 5 bases, and 11 bases lay between the germline ends. There are 13 residues in the CDR3. CDR3 sequence reads: CASSLTASETQYF. The CDR3 DNA sequence: TGTGCCAGCAGTTTGACTGCCTCGGAGACCCAGTACTTC.

This clonotype has ten or more counts. The gene calls are TRBV19 and TRBJ1-1, with a weak D call TRBD1 (6 bases). This CDR3 comprises 13 residues. Germline V gives CDR1 LNHDA, CDR2 SQIVND (reference sequence). The V and J ends lost 4 bases and 4 bases respectively, with 10 bases between them. Here the CDR3 reads CASSRGHVTEAFF. The CDR3 coding sequence is TGTGCCAGTAGTAGGGGGCATGTCACTGAAGCTTTCTTT.

The chain couples TRBV7-2 to TRBJ2-3; tentative D call: TRBD1 (6 bases). Germline CDR1 SGHTA, CDR2 FQGNSA. This CDR3 spans 16 amino acids. Trimming removed 0 bases from V and 5 bases from J, with 15 bases in between. The CDR3 DNA reads TGTGCCAGCAGCTTAGCCCGTCTCACCAGGGGAGATACGCAGTATTTT. This codes for CASSLARLTRGDTQYF.

This clonotype was found many times. The genes are TRBV20-1 and TRBJ2-7, with 7 bases that match TRBD2. V was pared by 8 bases and J by 5 bases, with 12 bases of the junction left unmatched. Looked up from germline, CDR1 is DFQATT and CDR2 is SNEGSKA (reference sequence). The CDR3 is 13 residues long. As DNA, the CDR3 is TGCAGTACTGTTTGGGGGAGGGCCAACGAGCAGTACTTC. Translating it yields CSTVWGRANEQYF.

This CDR3 is CASRNEPGQGYEQYF. CDR3 nucleotides: TGTGCCAGCAGAAACGAACCTGGACAGGGCTACGAGCAGTACTTC. The chain combines TRBV7-7 with TRBJ2-7; TRBD1 matches at 8 bases. In germline, CDR1 is SSHAT, CDR2 FNYEAQ (reference sequence). J was trimmed by 3 bases and V by 6 bases; bases with no gene match: 10. The CDR3 spans 15 residues.

The J gene is TRBJ2-2, the V gene TRBV9; TRBD2 matches at 12 bases. J was trimmed by 6 bases and V by 5 bases; bases with no gene match: 8. The CDR3 has 16 residues. CDR1 is SGDLS, CDR2 YYNGEE, per germline. Here the CDR3 reads CASRSSGRARPGELFF. The CDR3 DNA sequence: TGTGCCAGCAGGTCTAGCGGGAGGGCACGCCCCGGGGAGCTGTTTTTT.

The chain uses TRBV15 and TRBJ2-3; perhaps TRBD2 as D (7 bases). CDR1 and CDR2 from the germline V gene are LNHNV and YYDKDF (reference sequence). The CDR3 covers 16 residues. The germline V and J ends were trimmed by 3 bases and 6 bases, with 19 bases remaining between them. CDR3 in DNA: TGTGCCACCAGCAGCAGAATCGGGGGGCCTACGGATACGCAGTATTTT. The encoded protein is CATSSRIGGPTDTQYF.

This clonotype showed up just a few times. The V gene is TRBV30, the J gene TRBJ2-5; D assignment may be TRBD1 or TRBD2 (5 bases each). V lost 3 bases and J lost 5, with 16 bases in between. Germline V CDR1 and CDR2: GTSNPN, SVGIG (reference sequence). The CDR3 loop spans 14 amino acids. CDR3 loop: CAWSQVQGAETQYF. CDR3 bases: TGTGCCTGGAGCCAAGTCCAGGGAGCGGAGACCCAGTACTTC.

This clonotype has ten or more counts. This sequence joins TRBV7-3 and TRBJ1-2, with TRBD1 matching over 9 bases. After removal of 6 bases from V and 8 bases from J, the junction contained 7 bases not matched to a gene. CDR3 length equals 13 residues. Looked up from germline, CDR1 is SGHTA and CDR2 is FQGTGA. The CDR3: CASSGDREGGYTF. The CDR3 nucleotides read TGTGCCAGCAGTGGGGACAGGGAAGGAGGCTACACCTTC. Full variable domain (remainder filled in from reference TRBV7-3 and TRBJ1-2): GAGVSQTPSNKVTEKGKYVELRCDPISGHTALYWYRQSLGQGPEFLIYFQGTGAADDSGLPNDRFFAVRPEGSVSTLKIQRTERGDSAVYLCASSGDREGGYTFGSGTRLTVV.

V is TRBV9 and J is TRBJ2-7; D is perhaps TRBD2 (5 bases). Trimming took off 2 bases at V and 3 bases at J, with 9 bases between the two ends. This CDR3 has 13 residues. In germline, CDR1 is SGDLS, CDR2 YYNGEE. The CDR3 nucleotides are TGTGCCAGCAGCGTTGCCGGGAACTACGAGCAGTACTTC. This gives the protein CASSVAGNYEQYF.

This clonotype was observed many times. The rearrangement uses TRBV9 and TRBJ2-2; TRBD2 is a possible D gene (7 bases). CDR3 length equals 16 residues. Per germline, CDR1 SGDLS and CDR2 YYNGEE. The germline V and J ends were trimmed by 0 bases and 3 bases, with 12 bases remaining between them. CDR3 sequence (DNA): TGTGCCAGCAGCGTAGTGCGGGGGCGAGACACCGGGGAGCTGTTTTTT. This codes for CASSVVRGRDTGELFF.

This clonotype appeared many times. The CDR3 region is CASSEGARLREKLFF. The CDR3 region has the DNA TGTGCCAGCAGTGAGGGGGCCAGGTTACGGGAAAAACTGTTTTTT. This sequence joins TRBV2 and TRBJ1-4, with D perhaps matching TRBD1 (6 bases). Germline V gene lookup returns CDR1 SNHLY and CDR2 FYNNEI. This CDR3 is built from 15 residues. Trimming stripped 3 bases from V and 8 bases from J, with 16 bases between.

This clonotype was counted many times. The genes are TRBV12-3 or TRBV12-4 and TRBJ1-1; D perhaps matches TRBD1 (5 bases). V lost 5 bases and J 3 bases, leaving 13 bases between the germline ends. This CDR3 contains 14 residues. CDR3 nucleotides: TGTGCCAGCAGTGCACAGGACCTCTACACTGAAGCTTTCTTT. Its protein is CASSAQDLYTEAFF.

The sample holds many counts of this clonotype. The chain combines TRBV2 with TRBJ1-1; a possible D gene is TRBD1 (6 bases). V lost 5 bases and J lost 4, with 8 bases in between. Per the germline V gene, CDR1 is SNHLY and CDR2 is FYNNEI. The CDR3 is 12 amino acids. This CDR3 reads CASSRGATEAFF. The CDR3 nucleotides are TGTGCCAGCAGTAGGGGGGCCACTGAAGCTTTCTTT.

The chain couples TRBV5-1 to TRBJ1-6, with D unresolved. The germline V and J ends were trimmed by 4 bases and 10 bases, with 15 bases remaining between them. Germline V gene lookup returns CDR1 SGHRS and CDR2 YFSETQ. The CDR3 covers 14 residues. CDR3 nucleotides: TGCGCCAGCAGCCCCGGATCGGGCAGGTCACCCCTCCACTTT. Translating gives CASSPGSGRSPLHF.

The rearrangement uses TRBV10-3 and TRBJ2-2; TRBD2 is a possible D gene (5 bases). CDR1 is ENHRY and CDR2 is SYGVKD in the germline V gene. The V end was cut by 4 bases, the J end by 8 bases, with 8 bases between. The CDR3 is 12 residues long. The CDR3 DNA sequence: TGTGCCATCAGTGGGGTAGCGGGGGAGCTGTTTTTT. Amino acid sequence: CAISGVAGELFF.

The rearrangement links TRBV10-3 to TRBJ2-2; 7 nucleotides line up with TRBD1. J gave up 1 base and V 10 bases, and 6 bases lay outside the gene matches. This CDR3 region has 14 residues. Germline V gene sequence: CDR1 ENHRY, CDR2 SYGVKD. Here the CDR3 DNA reads TGTGCCACAACAGGGGAAGGGAACACCGGGGAGCTGTTTTTT. As protein: CATTGEGNTGELFF.

This clonotype was seen ten or more times. The chain recombines TRBV7-2 with TRBJ1-5; 7 bases match TRBD1. Trimming took 4 bases from V and 2 from J; bases not matched to a gene: 5. The CDR3 sequence is 15 residues long. The V gene's germline CDR1 is SGHTA and CDR2 FQGNSA. The CDR3 DNA reads as TGTGCCAGCAGCTCCACAGGGGTCGGCAATCAGCCCCAGCATTTT. The encoded protein is CASSSTGVGNQPQHF.

CDR3 DNA: TGTGCCACCAGCAACAAAAGAGGGGCTTTTCAGCCCCAGTACTTC. Translated: CATSNKRGAFQPQYF. V is TRBV15 and J is TRBJ2-5, with D perhaps assigned TRBD1 or TRBD2 (5 bases each). The CDR3 spans 15 residues. V lost 4 bases, J lost 9 bases, and 21 bases lay in between. The V gene's germline CDR1 is LNHNV and CDR2 YYDKDF (reference sequence).

The gene calls are TRBV7-9 and TRBJ1-5; TRBD1 matches at 11 bases. The CDR3 totals 15 residues. The V gene's germline CDR1 is SEHNR and CDR2 FQNEAQ (reference sequence). V gave up 5 bases and J gave up 6 bases; unmatched junction bases: 6. The CDR3 nucleotides are TGTGCCAGCAGCGCGGGACAGGGGGTTGGTCAGCCCCAGCATTTT. This encodes CASSAGQGVGQPQHF.

Turning to this clonotype: Given a much more abundant clone one base away, this may be a read error. The V gene is TRBV6-1, the J gene TRBJ1-2, with a weak D call TRBD1 (5 bases). This CDR3 has 14 amino acids. Looked up from germline, CDR1 is MNHNS and CDR2 is SASEGT. The CDR3 bases are TGTGCCAACAGTGATCAGGGCCCTGACTATGGCTACACCTTC. This encodes CANSDQGPDYGYTF.

At least ten counts were recorded for this clonotype. DNA for the CDR3: TGTGCCACCAGTGATGGACAGGGAGTTAATGAAAAACTGTTTTTT. Its translation: CATSDGQGVNEKLFF. This chain connects TRBV24-1 to TRBJ1-4; 8 bases line up with TRBD1. The CDR3 length is 15 residues. V gave up 3 bases and J gave up 4 bases; unmatched junction bases: 3. Germline V gene data show CDR1 as KGHDR and CDR2 as SFDVKD.

This clonotype was detected many times. The chain has TRBV7-2 and TRBJ1-2, with a weak D call TRBD1 (5 bases). There are 15 residues in the CDR3. Germline V CDR1 and CDR2: SGHTA, FQGNSA. Trimming left V 3 bases short and J 2 bases short, with 13 bases between. The CDR3 loop reads CASSLLTVPNYGYTF. In DNA form, the CDR3 reads TGTGCCAGCAGCTTGCTGACAGTGCCCAACTATGGCTACACCTTC.

V is TRBV10-3 and J is TRBJ2-7, with no clear D. V was pared by 3 bases and J by 5 bases, with 8 bases between. The CDR3 has 12 residues. CDR1 is ENHRY and CDR2 is SYGVKD in the germline V gene. The CDR3 nucleotides are TGTGCCATCAGTGATGCCCGGGACGAGCAGTACTTC. Encoded protein: CAISDARDEQYF.